Listed here are 12 T cell receptor beta chains from one sample, sequenced in a study of blood T cell repertoires in COVID-19. The assay was immunoSEQ multiplex PCR, and TCRdb's table has in-frame clones only and misses some. The sample holds some 320,000 clones, under 95% seen once. Sequencing was performed on PBMCs or T cells enriched from blood (not recorded which). Receptors originate from a man in his 60s who had recovered from COVID-19.

The rearrangement links TRBV28 to TRBJ1-3; perhaps TRBD1 as D (5 bases). The germline V gene has CDR1 MDHEN and CDR2 SYDVKM. Trimming removed 5 bases from V and 0 bases from J, with 8 bases in between. This CDR3 is 14 amino acids long. CDR3 nucleotides: TGTGCCAGCAGTCTGACAGTCTCTGGAAACACCATATATTTT. Its translation is CASSLTVSGNTIYF.

The V gene is TRBV6-5, the J gene TRBJ1-6; the D is unclear. CDR1 is MNHEY and CDR2 is SVGAGI in the germline V gene. The V end lost 4 bases, the J end lost 9 bases, and 10 bases lay between the germline ends. CDR3 length: 13 amino acids. CDR3 region: CASSSFRSSPLHF. Here the CDR3 DNA reads TGTGCCAGCAGTTCCTTCCGGTCTTCACCCCTCCACTTT.

The chain combines TRBV15 with TRBJ2-1, with D possibly TRBD2 on 5 matching bases. The germline V gene encodes CDR1 LNHNV and CDR2 YYDKDF (reference sequence). Trimming stripped 1 base from V and 4 bases from J, with 11 bases between. CDR3 length equals 15 residues. CDR3 coding DNA: TGTGCCACCAGCAGAGTCGGGAACGCTTACAATGAGCAGTTCTTC. This translates into CATSRVGNAYNEQFF.

This clone occurred once. The J gene is TRBJ2-1, the V gene TRBV5-5; D is perhaps TRBD2 (6 bases). The CDR3 extends over 14 amino acids. Trimming stripped 7 bases from V and 2 bases from J, with 13 bases between. Germline V lookup: CDR1 SGHKS, CDR2 YYEKEE (reference sequence). CDR3 amino acids: CASLPGETYNEQFF. In nucleotides, the CDR3 is TGTGCCAGCTTACCGGGGGAAACCTACAATGAGCAGTTCTTC.

This chain joins TRBV6-1 and TRBJ2-3; unclear D gene. Trimming removed 2 bases from V and 6 bases from J, with 6 bases in between. CDR3 length: 12 residues. CDR1 MNHNS and CDR2 SASEGT come from the germline V gene. CDR3 protein: CASSESGDTQYF. The CDR3 DNA follows: TGTGCCAGCAGTGAATCCGGGGATACGCAGTATTTT.

The gene calls are TRBV3-1 (or the pseudogene TRBV3-2) and TRBJ1-1, with D possibly being TRBD1 (6 bases). The CDR3 is made up of 14 amino acids. Trimming stripped 4 bases from V and 4 bases from J, with 13 bases between. The germline V gene encodes CDR1 LGHDT and CDR2 YNNKEL (reference sequence). CDR3: CASSLEGGGTEAFF. The CDR3 DNA reads TGTGCCAGCAGCCTAGAAGGGGGGGGCACTGAAGCTTTCTTT.

The V gene is TRBV5-1, the J gene TRBJ2-5; tentatively, D is TRBD2 (6 bases). The CDR3 runs to 13 residues. With 0 bases removed from V and 9 bases from J, the gap between germline ends came to 12 bases. CDR1 SGHRS and CDR2 YFSETQ come from the germline V gene. DNA of the CDR3: TGCGCCAGCAGCTTGGCGGGAGTCACTGCCCAGTACTTC. The encoded protein is CASSLAGVTAQYF.

The V gene is TRBV30, the J gene TRBJ1-6; tentatively, D is TRBD1 (6 bases). V lost 2 bases and J 7 bases, leaving 15 bases between the germline ends. Germline lookup yields CDR1 GTSNPN and CDR2 SVGIG (reference sequence). This CDR3 has 15 amino acids. CDR3 in amino acids: CAWSLAGANNSPLHF. CDR3 nucleotide sequence: TGTGCCTGGAGTCTGGCGGGGGCGAACAATTCACCCCTCCACTTT.

The chain joins TRBV7-3 to TRBJ1-5, with a weak D call TRBD1 (6 bases). The V end lost 1 base, the J end lost 3 bases, and 19 bases lay between the germline ends. Germline lookup yields CDR1 SGHTA and CDR2 FQGTGA. The CDR3 spans 18 residues. The CDR3 region has the DNA TGTGCCAGCAGCTTAAACAGGGACCTCGAAGGCTACAATCAGCCCCAGCATTTT. Its translation is CASSLNRDLEGYNQPQHF.

The table lists this clone with a few counts. The V gene is TRBV7-9, the J gene TRBJ1-2; tentative D call: TRBD1 (6 bases). CDR1 SEHNR and CDR2 FQNEAQ come from the germline V gene (reference sequence). The CDR3 runs to 15 residues. Trimming cost V 5 bases and J 8 bases, with 21 bases left between them. The CDR3 protein is CASSPRTAAAWGYTF. In nucleotides, the CDR3 is TGTGCCAGCAGCCCAAGGACAGCTGCCGCCTGGGGCTACACCTTC.

The chain uses TRBV19 and TRBJ1-6, with a possible D match to TRBD1 (5 bases). V lost 8 bases and J lost 7, with 15 bases in between. This CDR3 is 14 amino acids long. Germline CDR1 and CDR2: LNHDA and SQIVND (reference sequence). CDR3 residues: CASSGPGENSPLHF. CDR3 nucleotides: TGTGCCAGTTCGGGGCCGGGAGAAAATTCACCCCTCCACTTT.

The J gene is TRBJ2-7, the V gene TRBV23-1, with a weak D call TRBD1 (5 bases). TRBV23-1 is recorded as an ORF, its role being uncertain. V was clipped by 8 bases and J by 2 bases, with 16 bases between them. This CDR3 is built from 14 residues. The CDR3, as DNA: TGCGCCAGCCCCAATGAGGACACCGCCTACGAGCAGTACTTC. This encodes CASPNEDTAYEQYF.